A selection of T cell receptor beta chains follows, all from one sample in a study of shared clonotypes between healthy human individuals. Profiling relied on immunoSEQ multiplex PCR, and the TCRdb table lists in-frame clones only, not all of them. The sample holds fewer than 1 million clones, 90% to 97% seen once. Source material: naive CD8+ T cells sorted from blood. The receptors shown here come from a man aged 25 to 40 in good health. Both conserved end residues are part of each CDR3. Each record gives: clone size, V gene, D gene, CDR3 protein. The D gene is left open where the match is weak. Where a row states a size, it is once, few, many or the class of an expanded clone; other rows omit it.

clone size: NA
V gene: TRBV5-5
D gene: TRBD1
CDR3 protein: CASSLDPGQAHNEQFF

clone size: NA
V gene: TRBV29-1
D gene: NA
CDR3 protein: CSVDGGVGQPQHF

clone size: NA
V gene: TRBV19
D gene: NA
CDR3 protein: CASSMDSWGTEAFF

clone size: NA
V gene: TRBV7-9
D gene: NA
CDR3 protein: CASSSTRLSASTDTQYF

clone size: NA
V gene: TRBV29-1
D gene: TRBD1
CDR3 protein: CSVGRDRSTDTQYF

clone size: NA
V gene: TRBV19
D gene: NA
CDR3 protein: CASSIDVPSYEQYF

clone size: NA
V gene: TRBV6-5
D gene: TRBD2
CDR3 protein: CASRGLAGGSDTQYF

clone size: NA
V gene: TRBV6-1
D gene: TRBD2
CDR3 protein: CASSDQRERADTQYF

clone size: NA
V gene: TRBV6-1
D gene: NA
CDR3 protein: CASSELRGGTDTQYF

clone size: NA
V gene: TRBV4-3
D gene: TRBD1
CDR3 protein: CASSQGTGPGNTIYF

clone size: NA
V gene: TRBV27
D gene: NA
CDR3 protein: CASSLGVNQPQHF

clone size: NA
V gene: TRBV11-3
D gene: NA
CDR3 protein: CASSLRRAWTAPGEQFF

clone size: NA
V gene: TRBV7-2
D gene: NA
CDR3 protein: CASSWRLDEQFF

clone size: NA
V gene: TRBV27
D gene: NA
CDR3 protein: CASSFGGNEQYF

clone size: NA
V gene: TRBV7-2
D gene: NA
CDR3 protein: CASSTRLHNEQFF

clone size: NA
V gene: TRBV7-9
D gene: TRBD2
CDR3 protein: CASSSSLAGPYNEQFF

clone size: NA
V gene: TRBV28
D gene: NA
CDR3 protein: CASSHIEPYNEQFF

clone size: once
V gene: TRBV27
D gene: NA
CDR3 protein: CASRGWATSSYEQYF

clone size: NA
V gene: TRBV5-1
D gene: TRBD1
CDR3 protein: CASSPGTANTGELFF

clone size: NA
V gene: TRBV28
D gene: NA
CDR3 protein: CASSLLVMNTEAFF

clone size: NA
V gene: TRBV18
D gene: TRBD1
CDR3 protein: CASWTGNTGELFF

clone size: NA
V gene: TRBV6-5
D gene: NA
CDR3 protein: CASSSAANEQFF

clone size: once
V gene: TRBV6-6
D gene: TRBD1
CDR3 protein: CASSRSQGSYNEQFF

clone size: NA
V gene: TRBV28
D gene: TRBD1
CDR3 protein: CATQPGQAGEQYF

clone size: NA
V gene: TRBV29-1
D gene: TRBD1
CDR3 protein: CSVDVDRAGPYGGYTF

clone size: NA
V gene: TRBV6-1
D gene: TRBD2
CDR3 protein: CASRGLASYEQYF